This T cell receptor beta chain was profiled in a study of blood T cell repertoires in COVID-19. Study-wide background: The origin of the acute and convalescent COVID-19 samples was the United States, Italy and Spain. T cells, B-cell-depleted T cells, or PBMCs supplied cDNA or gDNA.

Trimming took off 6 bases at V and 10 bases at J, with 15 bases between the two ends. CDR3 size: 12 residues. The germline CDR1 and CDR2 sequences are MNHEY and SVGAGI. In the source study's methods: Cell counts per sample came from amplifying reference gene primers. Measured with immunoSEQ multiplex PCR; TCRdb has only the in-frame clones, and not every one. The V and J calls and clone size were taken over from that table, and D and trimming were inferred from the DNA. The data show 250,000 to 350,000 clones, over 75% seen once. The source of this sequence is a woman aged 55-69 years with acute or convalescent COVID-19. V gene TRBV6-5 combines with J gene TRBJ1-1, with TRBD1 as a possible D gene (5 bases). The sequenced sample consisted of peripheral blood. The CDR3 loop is CASSSLGQGAFF. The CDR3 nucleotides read TGTGCCAGCAGCTCCCTAGGGCAGGGAGCTTTCTTT.